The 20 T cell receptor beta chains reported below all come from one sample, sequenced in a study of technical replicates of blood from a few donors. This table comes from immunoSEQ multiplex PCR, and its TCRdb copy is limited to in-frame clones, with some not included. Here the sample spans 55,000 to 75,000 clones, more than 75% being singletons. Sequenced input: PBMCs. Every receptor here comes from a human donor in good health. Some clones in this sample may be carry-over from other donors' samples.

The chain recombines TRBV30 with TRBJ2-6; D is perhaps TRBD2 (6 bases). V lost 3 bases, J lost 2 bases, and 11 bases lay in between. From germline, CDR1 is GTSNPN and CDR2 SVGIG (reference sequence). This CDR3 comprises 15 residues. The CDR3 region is CAWRGDWAGANVLTF. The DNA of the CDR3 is TGTGCCTGGAGGGGGGACTGGGCTGGGGCCAACGTCCTGACTTTC.

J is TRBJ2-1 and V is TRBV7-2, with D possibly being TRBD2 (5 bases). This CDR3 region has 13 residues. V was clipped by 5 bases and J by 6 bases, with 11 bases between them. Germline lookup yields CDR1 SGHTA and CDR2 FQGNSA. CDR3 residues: CASSPGLLNEQFF. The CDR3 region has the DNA TGTGCCAGCAGCCCCGGACTTCTCAATGAGCAGTTCTTC.

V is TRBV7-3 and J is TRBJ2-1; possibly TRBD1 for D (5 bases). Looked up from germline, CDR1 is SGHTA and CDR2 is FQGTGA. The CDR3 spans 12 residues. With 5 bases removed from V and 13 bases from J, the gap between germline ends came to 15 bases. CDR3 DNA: TGTGCCAGCAGCCACAAAACAGGAAGCCAGTTCTTC. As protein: CASSHKTGSQFF.

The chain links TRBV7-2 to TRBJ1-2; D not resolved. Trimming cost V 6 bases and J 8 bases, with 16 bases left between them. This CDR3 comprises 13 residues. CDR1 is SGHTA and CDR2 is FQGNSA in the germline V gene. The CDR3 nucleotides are TGTGCCAGCAGTCGGGAGGGTGTAGGCGGCTACACCTTC. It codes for CASSREGVGGYTF.

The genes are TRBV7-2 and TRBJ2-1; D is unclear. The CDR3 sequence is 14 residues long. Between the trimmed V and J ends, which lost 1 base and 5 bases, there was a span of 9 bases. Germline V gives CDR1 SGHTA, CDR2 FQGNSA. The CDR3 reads CASSLVAHNNEQFF. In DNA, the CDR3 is TGTGCCAGCAGCTTAGTTGCACATAACAATGAGCAGTTCTTC.

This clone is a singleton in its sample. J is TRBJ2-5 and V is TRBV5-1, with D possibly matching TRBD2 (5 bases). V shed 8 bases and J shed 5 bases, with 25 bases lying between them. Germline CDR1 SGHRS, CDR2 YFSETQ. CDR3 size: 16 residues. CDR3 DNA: TGCGCCAGTTCAGGATTTGGGGTGGGAGCGGTGGAGACCCAGTACTTC. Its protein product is CASSGFGVGAVETQYF.

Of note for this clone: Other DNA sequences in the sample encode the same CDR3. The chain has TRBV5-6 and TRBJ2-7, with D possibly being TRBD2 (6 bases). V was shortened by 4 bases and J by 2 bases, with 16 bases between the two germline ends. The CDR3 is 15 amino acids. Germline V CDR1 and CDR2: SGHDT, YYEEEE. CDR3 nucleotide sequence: TGTGCCAGCAGCCTGCCCGGGGGATTAACCTACGAGCAGTACTTC. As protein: CASSLPGGLTYEQYF.

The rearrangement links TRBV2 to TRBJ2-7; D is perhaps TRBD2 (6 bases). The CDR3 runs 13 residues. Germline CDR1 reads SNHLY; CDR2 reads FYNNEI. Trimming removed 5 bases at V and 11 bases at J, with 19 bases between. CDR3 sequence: CASSWARGGGKYF. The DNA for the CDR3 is TGTGCCAGCAGTTGGGCTCGGGGCGGCGGGAAGTACTTC.

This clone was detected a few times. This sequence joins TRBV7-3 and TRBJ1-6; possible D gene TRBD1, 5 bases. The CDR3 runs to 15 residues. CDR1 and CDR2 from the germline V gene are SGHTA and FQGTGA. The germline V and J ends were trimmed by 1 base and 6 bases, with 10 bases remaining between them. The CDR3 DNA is TGTGCCAGCAGCTTAAATGGGACTCCTAATTCACCCCTCCACTTT. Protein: CASSLNGTPNSPLHF. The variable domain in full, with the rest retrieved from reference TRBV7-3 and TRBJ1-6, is GAGVSQTPSNKVTEKGKYVELRCDPISGHTALYWYRQSLGQGPEFLIYFQGTGAADDSGLPNDRFFAVRPEGSVSTLKIQRTERGDSAVYLCASSLNGTPNSPLHFGNGTRLTVT.

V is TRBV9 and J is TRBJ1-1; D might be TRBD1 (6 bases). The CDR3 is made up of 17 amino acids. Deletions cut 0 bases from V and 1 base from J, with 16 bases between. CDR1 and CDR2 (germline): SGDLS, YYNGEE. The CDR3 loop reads CASSVGFRAGENTEAFF. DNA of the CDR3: TGTGCCAGCAGCGTAGGGTTTAGGGCAGGGGAGAACACTGAAGCTTTCTTT.

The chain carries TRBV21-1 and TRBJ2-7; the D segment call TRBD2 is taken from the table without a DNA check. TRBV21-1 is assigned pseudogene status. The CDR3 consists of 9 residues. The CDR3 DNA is TGTGCCAGCCTGTACGAGCAGTACTTC. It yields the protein CASLYEQYF.

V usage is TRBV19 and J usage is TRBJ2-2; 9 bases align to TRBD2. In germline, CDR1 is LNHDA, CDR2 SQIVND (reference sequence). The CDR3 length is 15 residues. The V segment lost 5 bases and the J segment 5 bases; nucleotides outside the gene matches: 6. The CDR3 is CASSPLAGVTGELFF. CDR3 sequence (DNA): TGTGCCAGTAGTCCCTTAGCGGGGGTGACCGGGGAGCTGTTTTTT.

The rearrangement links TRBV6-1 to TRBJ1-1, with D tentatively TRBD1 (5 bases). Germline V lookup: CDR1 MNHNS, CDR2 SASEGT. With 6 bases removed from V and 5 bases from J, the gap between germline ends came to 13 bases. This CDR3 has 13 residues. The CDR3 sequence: CASRVGGGTEAFF. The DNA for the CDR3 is TGTGCCAGCAGAGTCGGGGGTGGAACTGAAGCTTTCTTT.

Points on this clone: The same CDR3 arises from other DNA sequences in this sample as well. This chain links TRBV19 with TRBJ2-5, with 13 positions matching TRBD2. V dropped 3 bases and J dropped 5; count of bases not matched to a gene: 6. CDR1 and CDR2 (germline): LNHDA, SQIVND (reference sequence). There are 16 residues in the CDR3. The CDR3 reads CASSIRTSGGFETQYF. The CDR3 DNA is TGTGCCAGTAGTATTCGGACTAGCGGGGGCTTTGAGACCCAGTACTTC.

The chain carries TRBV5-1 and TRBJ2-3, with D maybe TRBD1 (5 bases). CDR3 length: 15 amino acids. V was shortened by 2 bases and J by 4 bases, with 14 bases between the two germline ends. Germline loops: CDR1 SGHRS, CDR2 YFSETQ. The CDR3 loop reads CASSLFPGRADTQYF. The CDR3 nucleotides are TGCGCCAGCAGCTTATTCCCAGGGCGAGCAGATACGCAGTATTTT. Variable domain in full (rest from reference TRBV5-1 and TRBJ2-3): KAGVTQTPRYLIKTRGQQVTLSCSPISGHRSVSWYQQTPGQGLQFLFEYFSETQRNKGNFPGRFSGRQFSNSRSEMNVSTLELGDSALYLCASSLFPGRADTQYFGPGTRLTVL.

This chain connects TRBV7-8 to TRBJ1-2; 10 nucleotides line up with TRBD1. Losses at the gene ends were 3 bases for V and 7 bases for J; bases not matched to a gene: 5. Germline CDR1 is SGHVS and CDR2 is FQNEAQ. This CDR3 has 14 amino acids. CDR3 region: CASSFDRGQGGYTF. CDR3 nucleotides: TGTGCCAGCAGCTTCGACAGGGGGCAGGGTGGCTACACCTTC.

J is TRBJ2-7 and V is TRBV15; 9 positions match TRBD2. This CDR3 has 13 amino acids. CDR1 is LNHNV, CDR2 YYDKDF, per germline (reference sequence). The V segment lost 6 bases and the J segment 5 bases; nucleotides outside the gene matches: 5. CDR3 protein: CATRGGGADEQYF. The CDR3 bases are TGTGCCACCAGGGGCGGGGGGGCGGACGAGCAGTACTTC. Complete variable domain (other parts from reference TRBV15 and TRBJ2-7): DAMVIQNPRYQVTQFGKPVTLSCSQTLNHNVMYWYQQKSSQAPKLLFHYYDKDFNNEADTPDNFQSRRPNTSFCFLDIRSPGLGDTAMYLCATRGGGADEQYFGPGTRLTVT.

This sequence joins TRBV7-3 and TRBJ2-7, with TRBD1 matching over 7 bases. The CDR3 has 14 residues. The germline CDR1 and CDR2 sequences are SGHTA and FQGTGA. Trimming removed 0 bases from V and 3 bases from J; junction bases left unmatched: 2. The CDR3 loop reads CASSLTGDSYEQYF. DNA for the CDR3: TGTGCCAGCAGCTTAACGGGGGACAGCTACGAGCAGTACTTC.

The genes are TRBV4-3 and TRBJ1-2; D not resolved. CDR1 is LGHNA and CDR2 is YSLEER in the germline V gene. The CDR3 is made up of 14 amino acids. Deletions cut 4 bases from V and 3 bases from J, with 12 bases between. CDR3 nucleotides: TGCGCCAGCAGCCTCCTTCAGGCAGACTATGGCTACACCTTC. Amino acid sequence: CASSLLQADYGYTF.

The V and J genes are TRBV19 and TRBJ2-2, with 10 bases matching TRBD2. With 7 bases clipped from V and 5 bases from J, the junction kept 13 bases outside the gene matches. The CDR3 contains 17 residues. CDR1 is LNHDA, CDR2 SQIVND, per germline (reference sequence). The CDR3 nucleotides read TGTGCCAGTACGGCGGGGAGCGGGGGGGCAGGAACCGGGGAGCTGTTTTTT. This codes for CASTAGSGGAGTGELFF.